This T cell receptor beta chain was sequenced in a study of CD8 T cells in ankylosing spondylitis (dated by TCRdb to 2016 to 2017). For the wider study: The study profiled T cell receptor beta repertoires in healthy donors and ankylosing spondylitis patients to find disease-linked TCR variants. The whole study cohort included about a hundred healthy donors and 20 to 25 ankylosing spondylitis patients. Samples of peripheral blood were taken, and for ankylosing spondylitis patients, synovial fluid was collected as well.

Sequencing took place on an Illumina HiSeq 2500. Quantitative 5'-RACE with molecular barcodes was the method used to prepare the TCR beta libraries. In the authors' own workflow: A new computational method, built on a probabilistic model of VDJ rearrangement, was used to identify disease-linked TCR variants. TCRdb applied fastp at Q25 and MiXCR to the public reads, then kept only in-frame beta chains. CDR3 protein sequences are deduplicated, and each keeps its most common genes and DNA. Here the V and J calls rest on TCRdb's processing, not on the authors' analysis. The sample records about 540,000 distinct CDR3 sequences, approximately 12% of which are singletons. About 6.8% of the sample is held by the ten biggest clonotypes. This clonotype came up many times. Its antigen is not yet known. No much larger clonotype is one base removed from it; base qualities were not supplied. V drops 0 bases and J drops 0 bases, leaving 10 bases in between. Sequences SGHRS (CDR1) and YFSETQ (CDR2) are obtained from the germline V gene. The CDR3 covers 16 residues, taking in both the cysteine and the phenylalanine. Solely the CDR3 DNA is kept, with 48 bases framed from the first base.

General conclusions and limits of the study: Blood from ankylosing spondylitis patients appeared to be characterized by a TCR beta motif made up of about 8 highly homologous amino acid variants. The disease-linked clones were reported to be significantly enriched in matched synovial fluid samples from ankylosing spondylitis patients. A CD8+ phenotype was shown by the disease-linked clones, which were found at relatively low frequencies in peripheral blood. Some motif variants were previously reported in synovial fluid and blood of reactive arthritis patients, suggesting common disease-initiation mechanisms.

The specimen was blood, either unsorted or a sorted T cell fraction (not recorded which). The sequence joins TRBV5-1 to TRBJ2-1, with the D segment identity uncertain. The clonotype comes from a male donor with ankylosing spondylitis. The CDR3 protein: CASSLGHGSSYNEQFF. Read as DNA, the sequence is TGCGCCAGCAGCTTGGGACACGGATCCTCCTACAATGAGCAGTTCTTC.